In its sample, the clone carrying this T cell receptor beta chain was seen once. These data come from a study of T cells in narcolepsy. Germline CDR1 reads SGHTA; CDR2 reads FQGNSA. V dropped 1 base and J dropped 3 bases, with 16 bases sitting between them. This CDR3 comprises 16 residues. Sequencing was performed with immunoSEQ multiplex PCR; in TCRdb, only in-frame clones are kept and a portion is missing. The table has approximately 35,000 clones, over 80% seen once. This receptor was identified in a human donor in good health. V is TRBV7-2 and J is TRBJ2-7; perhaps TRBD2 as D (6 bases). Input material: memory (CD45RA-) CD4+ T cells from blood. The CDR3: CASSLGGDPVGYEQYF. The CDR3 DNA follows: TGTGCCAGCAGCTTAGGGGGGGATCCCGTCGGCTACGAGCAGTACTTC.